This T cell receptor (beta chain) was documented in a study of patients and donors after allogeneic stem cell transplantation. Trimming removed 3 bases from V and 4 bases from J, with 9 bases in between. Germline CDR1 and CDR2: SEHNR and FQNEAQ (reference sequence). The CDR3 extends over 13 amino acids. TCRdb analysed the RT-PCR reads with MiXCR anew, one entry per CDR3 protein. This table has tens of thousands of distinct CDR3 sequences, around 27% appearing once. The chain links TRBV7-9 to TRBJ2-5; tentatively, D is TRBD1 (5 bases). Material for sequencing was blood, either unsorted or a sorted T cell fraction (not recorded which). This TCR derives from a human donor who was either an allogeneic HSCT recipient or a stem cell or donor lymphocyte infusion donor (not recorded which). It is not recorded whose cells these are; they may come from a transplant donor. CDR3 bases: TGTGCCAGCAGCTTGATGCAGGGAGAGACCCAGTACTTC. Translation: CASSLMQGETQYF.